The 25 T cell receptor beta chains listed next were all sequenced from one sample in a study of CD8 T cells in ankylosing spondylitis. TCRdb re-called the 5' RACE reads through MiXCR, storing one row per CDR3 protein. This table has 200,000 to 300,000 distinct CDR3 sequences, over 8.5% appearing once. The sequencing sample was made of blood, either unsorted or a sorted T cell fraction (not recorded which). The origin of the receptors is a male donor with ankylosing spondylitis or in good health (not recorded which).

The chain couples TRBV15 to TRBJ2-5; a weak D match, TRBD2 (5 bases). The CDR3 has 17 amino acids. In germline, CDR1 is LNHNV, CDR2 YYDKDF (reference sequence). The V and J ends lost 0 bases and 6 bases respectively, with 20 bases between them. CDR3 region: CATSRDESFRRGKTQYF. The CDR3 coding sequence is TGTGCCACCAGCAGAGATGAGTCGTTCCGCCGGGGAAAGACCCAGTACTTC.

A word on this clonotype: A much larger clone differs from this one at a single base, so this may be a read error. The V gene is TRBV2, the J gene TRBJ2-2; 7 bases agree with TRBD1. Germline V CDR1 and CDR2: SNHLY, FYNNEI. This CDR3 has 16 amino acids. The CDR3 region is CASSLQGPLNAGELFF. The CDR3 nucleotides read TGTGCCAGCAGTTTACAGGGGCCCCTGAACGCCGGGGAGCTGTTTTTT.

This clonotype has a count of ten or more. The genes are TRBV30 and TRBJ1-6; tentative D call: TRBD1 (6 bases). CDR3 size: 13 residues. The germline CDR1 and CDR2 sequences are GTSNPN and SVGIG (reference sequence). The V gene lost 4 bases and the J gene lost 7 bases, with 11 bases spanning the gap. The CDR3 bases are TGTGCCTGGAACGCAGGGGTGAATTCACCCCTCCACTTT. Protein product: CAWNAGVNSPLHF. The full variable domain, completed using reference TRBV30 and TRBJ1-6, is SQTIHQWPATLVQPVGSPLSLECTVEGTSNPNLYWYRQAAGRGLQLLFYSVGIGQISSEVPQNLSASRPQDRQFILSSKKLLLSDSGFYLCAWNAGVNSPLHFGNGTRLTVT.

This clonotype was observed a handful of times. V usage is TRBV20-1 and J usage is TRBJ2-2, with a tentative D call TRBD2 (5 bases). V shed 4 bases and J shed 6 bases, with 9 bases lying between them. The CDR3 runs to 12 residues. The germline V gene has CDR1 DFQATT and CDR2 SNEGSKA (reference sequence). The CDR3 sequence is CSATDSPGELFF. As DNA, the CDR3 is TGCAGTGCTACGGACTCGCCCGGGGAGCTGTTTTTT.

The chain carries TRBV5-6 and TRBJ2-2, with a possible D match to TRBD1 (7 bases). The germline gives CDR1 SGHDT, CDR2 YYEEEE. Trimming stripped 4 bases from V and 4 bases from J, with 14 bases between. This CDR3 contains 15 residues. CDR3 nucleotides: TGTGCCAGCAGCCCTCAGGGGGGATCCACCGGGGAGCTGTTTTTT. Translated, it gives CASSPQGGSTGELFF.

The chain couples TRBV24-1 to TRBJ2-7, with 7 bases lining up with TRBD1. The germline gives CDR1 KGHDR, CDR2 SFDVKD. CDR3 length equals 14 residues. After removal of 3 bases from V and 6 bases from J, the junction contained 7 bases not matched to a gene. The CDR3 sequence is CATSDPGPGGEQYF. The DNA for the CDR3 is TGTGCCACCAGTGATCCGGGTCCAGGGGGCGAGCAGTACTTC.

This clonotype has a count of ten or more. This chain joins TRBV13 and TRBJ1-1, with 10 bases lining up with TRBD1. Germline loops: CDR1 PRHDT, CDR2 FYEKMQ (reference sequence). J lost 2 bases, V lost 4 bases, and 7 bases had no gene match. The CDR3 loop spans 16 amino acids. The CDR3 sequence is CASSWGQGMGNTEAFF. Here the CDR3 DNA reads TGTGCCAGCAGCTGGGGACAGGGGATGGGAAACACTGAAGCTTTCTTT. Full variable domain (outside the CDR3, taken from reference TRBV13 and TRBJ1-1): AAGVIQSPRHLIKEKRETATLKCYPIPRHDTVYWYQQGPGQDPQFLISFYEKMQSDKGSIPDRFSAQQFSDYHSELNMSSLELGDSALYFCASSWGQGMGNTEAFFGQGTRLTVV.

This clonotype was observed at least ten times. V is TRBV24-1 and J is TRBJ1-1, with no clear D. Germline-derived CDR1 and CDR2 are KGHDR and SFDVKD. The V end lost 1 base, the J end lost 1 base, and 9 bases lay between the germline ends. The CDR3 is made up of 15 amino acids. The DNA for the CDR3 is TGTGCCACCAGTGATTTTAAGGGAGGGAACACTGAAGCTTTCTTT. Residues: CATSDFKGGNTEAFF.

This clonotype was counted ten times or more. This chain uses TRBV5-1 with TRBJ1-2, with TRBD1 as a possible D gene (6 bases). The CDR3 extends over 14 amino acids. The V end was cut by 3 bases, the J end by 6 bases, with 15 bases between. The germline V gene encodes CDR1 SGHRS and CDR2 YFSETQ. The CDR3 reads CASSSGQFYNGYTF. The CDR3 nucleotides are TGCGCCAGCAGCTCAGGACAGTTTTATAATGGCTACACCTTC.

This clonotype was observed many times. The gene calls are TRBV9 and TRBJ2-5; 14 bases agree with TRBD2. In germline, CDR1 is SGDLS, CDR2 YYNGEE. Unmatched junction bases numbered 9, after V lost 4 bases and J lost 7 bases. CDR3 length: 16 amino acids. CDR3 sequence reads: CASSPGTSGRVGTQYF. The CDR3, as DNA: TGTGCCAGCAGCCCGGGGACTAGCGGGAGAGTAGGGACCCAGTACTTC.

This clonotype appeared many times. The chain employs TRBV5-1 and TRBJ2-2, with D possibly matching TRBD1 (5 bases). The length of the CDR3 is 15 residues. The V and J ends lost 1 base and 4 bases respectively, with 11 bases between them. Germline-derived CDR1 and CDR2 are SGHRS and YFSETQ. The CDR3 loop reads CASSLTTGITGELFF. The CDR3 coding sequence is TGCGCCAGCAGCTTGACAACAGGAATCACCGGGGAGCTGTTTTTT.

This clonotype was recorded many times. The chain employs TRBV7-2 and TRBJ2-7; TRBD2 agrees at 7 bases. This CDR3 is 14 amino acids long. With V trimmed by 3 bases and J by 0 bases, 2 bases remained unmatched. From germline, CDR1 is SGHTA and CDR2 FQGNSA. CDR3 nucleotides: TGTGCCAGCAGCTTTGAGCGGGACTCCTACGAGCAGTACTTC. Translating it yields CASSFERDSYEQYF.

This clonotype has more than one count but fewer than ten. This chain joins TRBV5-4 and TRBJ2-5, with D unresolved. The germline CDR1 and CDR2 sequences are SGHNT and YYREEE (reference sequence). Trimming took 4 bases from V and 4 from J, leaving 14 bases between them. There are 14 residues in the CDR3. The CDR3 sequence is CASSPVVRRETQYF. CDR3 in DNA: TGTGCCAGCAGCCCGGTCGTTCGGAGAGAGACCCAGTACTTC.

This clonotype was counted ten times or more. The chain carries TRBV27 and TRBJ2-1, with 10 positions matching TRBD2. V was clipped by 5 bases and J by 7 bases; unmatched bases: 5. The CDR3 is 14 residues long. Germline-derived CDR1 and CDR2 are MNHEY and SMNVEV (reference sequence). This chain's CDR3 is CASSTSGNSNEQFF. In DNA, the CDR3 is TGTGCCAGCAGTACTAGCGGGAATTCAAATGAGCAGTTCTTC.

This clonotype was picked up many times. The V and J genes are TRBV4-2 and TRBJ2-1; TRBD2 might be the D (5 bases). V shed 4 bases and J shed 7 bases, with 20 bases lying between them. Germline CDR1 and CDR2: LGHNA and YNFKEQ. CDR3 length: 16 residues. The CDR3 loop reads CASSPLDSLRENEQFF. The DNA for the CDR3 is TGTGCCAGCAGCCCGTTGGACTCTCTCCGAGAAAATGAGCAGTTCTTC.

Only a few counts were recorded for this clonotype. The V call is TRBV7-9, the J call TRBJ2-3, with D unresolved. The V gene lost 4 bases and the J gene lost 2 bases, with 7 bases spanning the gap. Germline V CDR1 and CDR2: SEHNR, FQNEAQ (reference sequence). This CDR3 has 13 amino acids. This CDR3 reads CASSSNPTDTQYF. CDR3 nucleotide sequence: TGTGCCAGCAGCTCAAACCCCACAGATACGCAGTATTTT. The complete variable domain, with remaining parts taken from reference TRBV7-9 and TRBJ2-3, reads DTGVSQNPRHKITKRGQNVTFRCDPISEHNRLYWYRQTLGQGPEFLTYFQNEAQLEKSRLLSDRFSAERPKGSFSTLEIQRTEQGDSAMYLCASSSNPTDTQYFGPGTRLTVL.

The CDR3 bases are TGCGGCTTTAGGGTTGAGGCCCCCTATGAAAAACTGTTTTTT. Encoded protein: CGFRVEAPYEKLFF. This chain uses TRBV20-1 with TRBJ1-4; D unclear. The germline V gene has CDR1 DFQATT and CDR2 SNEGSKA (reference sequence). The CDR3 totals 14 residues.

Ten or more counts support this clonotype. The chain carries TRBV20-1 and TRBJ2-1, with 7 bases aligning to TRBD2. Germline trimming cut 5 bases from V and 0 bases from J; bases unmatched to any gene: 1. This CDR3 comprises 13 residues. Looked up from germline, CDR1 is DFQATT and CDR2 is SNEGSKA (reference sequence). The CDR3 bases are TGCAGTGCTCGGGAGGACTCCTACAATGAGCAGTTCTTC. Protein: CSAREDSYNEQFF.

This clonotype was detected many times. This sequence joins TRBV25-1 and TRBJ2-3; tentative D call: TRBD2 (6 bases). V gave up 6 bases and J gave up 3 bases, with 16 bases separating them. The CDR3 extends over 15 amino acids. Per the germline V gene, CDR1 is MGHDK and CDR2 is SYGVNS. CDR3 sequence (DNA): TGTGCCAGCAGCGGAGGGACGGAGGGGACAGATACGCAGTATTTT. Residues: CASSGGTEGTDTQYF.

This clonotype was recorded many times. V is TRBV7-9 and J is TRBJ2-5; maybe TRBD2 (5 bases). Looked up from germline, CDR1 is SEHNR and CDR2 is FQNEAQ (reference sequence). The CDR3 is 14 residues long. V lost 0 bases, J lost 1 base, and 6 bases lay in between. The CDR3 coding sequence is TGTGCCAGCAGCTTAGCAGCGGTCCAAGAGACCCAGTACTTC. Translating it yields CASSLAAVQETQYF.

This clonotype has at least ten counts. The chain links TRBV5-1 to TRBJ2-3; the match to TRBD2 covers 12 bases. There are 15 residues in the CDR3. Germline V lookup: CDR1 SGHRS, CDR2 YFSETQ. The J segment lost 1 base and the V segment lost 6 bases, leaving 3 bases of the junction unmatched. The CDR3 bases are TGCGCCAGCACGCGGACTAGCGGGGGCACAGATACGCAGTATTTT. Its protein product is CASTRTSGGTDTQYF.

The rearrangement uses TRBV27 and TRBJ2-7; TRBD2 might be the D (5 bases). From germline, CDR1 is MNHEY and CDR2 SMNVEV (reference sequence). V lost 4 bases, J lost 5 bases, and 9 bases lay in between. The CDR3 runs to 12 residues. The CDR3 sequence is CASSWSGNEQYF. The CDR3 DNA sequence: TGTGCCAGCAGTTGGTCGGGAAACGAGCAGTACTTC.

The CDR3 nucleotides read TGCAGTGCTAGAGATTCCGGGCGGGGAACAGATACGCAGTATTTT. Amino acid sequence: CSARDSGRGTDTQYF. This rearrangement joins TRBV20-1 to TRBJ2-3; D may be TRBD2 (6 bases). The CDR3 length is 15 residues. Trimming took off 0 bases at V and 3 bases at J, with 13 bases between the two ends. Germline-derived CDR1 and CDR2 are DFQATT and SNEGSKA (reference sequence).

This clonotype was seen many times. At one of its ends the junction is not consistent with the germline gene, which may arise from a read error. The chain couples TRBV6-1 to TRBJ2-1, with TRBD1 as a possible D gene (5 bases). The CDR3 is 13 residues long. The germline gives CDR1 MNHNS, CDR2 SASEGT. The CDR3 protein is CASSEGFRDEQFF. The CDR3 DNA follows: TGTGCCAGCAGCGAAGGGTTCAGGGATGAGCAGTTCTTC.

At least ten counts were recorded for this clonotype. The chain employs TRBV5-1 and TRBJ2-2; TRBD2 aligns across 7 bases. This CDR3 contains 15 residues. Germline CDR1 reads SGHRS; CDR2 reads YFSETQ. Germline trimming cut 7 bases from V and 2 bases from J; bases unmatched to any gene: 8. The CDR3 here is CASRGGSVNTGELFF. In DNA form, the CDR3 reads TGCGCCAGCCGGGGCGGGAGCGTTAACACCGGGGAGCTGTTTTTT. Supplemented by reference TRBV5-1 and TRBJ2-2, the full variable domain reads KAGVTQTPRYLIKTRGQQVTLSCSPISGHRSVSWYQQTPGQGLQFLFEYFSETQRNKGNFPGRFSGRQFSNSRSEMNVSTLELGDSALYLCASRGGSVNTGELFFGEGSRLTVL.